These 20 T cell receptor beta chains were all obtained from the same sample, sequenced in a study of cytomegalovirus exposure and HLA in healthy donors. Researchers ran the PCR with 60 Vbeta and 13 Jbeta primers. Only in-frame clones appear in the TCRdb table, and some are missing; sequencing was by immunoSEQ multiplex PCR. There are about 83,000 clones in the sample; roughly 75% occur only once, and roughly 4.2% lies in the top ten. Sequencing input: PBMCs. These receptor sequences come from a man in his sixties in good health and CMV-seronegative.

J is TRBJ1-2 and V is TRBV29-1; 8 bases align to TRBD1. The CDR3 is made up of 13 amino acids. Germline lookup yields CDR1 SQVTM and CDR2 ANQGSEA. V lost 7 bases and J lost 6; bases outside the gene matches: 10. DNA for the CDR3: TGCAGCGACGACAGGGGAGGAACGGATGGCTACACCTTC. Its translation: CSDDRGGTDGYTF.

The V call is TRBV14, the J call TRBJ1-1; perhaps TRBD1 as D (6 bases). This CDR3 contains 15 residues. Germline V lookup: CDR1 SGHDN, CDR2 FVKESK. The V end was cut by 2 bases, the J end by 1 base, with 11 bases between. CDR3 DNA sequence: TGTGCCAGCAGCCAACGAGGACAGTGGAACACTGAAGCTTTCTTT. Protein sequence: CASSQRGQWNTEAFF.

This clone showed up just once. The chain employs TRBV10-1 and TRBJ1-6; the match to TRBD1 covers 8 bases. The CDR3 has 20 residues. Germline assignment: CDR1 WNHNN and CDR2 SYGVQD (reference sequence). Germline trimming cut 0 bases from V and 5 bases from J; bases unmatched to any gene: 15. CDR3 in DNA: TGCGCCAGCAGTGAGTCGTTTCGGCAGGGGGCGATTCACCATAATTCACCCCTCCACTTT. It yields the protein CASSESFRQGAIHHNSPLHF.

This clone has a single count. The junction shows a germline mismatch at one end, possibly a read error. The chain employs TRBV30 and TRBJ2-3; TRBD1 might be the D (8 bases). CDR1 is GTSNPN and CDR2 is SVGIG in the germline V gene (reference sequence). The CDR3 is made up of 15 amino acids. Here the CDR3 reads CAWSPDRGAGDAQYF. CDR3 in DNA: TGTGCCTGGAGTCCTGACAGGGGCGCGGGAGATGCGCAGTATTTT.

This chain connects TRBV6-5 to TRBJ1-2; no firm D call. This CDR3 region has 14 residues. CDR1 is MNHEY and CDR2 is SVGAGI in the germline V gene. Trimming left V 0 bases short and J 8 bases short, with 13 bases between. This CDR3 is CASSYSTGWSGYTF. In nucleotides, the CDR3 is TGTGCCAGCAGTTACTCGACGGGATGGAGCGGCTACACCTTC.

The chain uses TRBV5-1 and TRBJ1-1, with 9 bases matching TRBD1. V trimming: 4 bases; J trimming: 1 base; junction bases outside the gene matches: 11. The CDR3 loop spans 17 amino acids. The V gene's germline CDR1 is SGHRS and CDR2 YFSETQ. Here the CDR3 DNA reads TGCGCCAGCAGCCCTGGGACAGGGAGGGTGGGGAACACTGAAGCTTTCTTT. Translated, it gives CASSPGTGRVGNTEAFF.

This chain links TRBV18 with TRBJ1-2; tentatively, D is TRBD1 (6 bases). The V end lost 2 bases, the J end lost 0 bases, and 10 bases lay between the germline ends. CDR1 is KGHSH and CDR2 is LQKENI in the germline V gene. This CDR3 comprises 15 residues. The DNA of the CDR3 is TGTGCCAGCTCACCAGGGGGACACCCTAACTATGGCTACACCTTC. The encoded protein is CASSPGGHPNYGYTF.

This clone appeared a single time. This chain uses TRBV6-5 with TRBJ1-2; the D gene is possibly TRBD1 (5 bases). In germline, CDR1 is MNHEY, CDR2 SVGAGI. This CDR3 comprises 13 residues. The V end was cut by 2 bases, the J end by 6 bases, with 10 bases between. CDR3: CASSYRQGNGYTF. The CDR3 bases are TGTGCCAGCAGTTACCGCCAGGGCAATGGCTACACCTTC.

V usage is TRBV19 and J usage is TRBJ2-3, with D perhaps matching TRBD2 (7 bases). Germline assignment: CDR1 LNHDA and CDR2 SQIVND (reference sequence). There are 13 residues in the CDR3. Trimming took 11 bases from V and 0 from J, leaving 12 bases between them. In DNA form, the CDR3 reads TGTGCCTCGGCGGGGGCCAGCACAGATACGCAGTATTTT. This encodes CASAGASTDTQYF.

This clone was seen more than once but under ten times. CDR3 nucleotides: TGTGCCAGCAGTCCCTCCCTGTCCTACGAGCAGTACTTC. Translating it yields CASSPSLSYEQYF. V usage is TRBV6-5 and J usage is TRBJ2-7; D is uncertain. CDR1 and CDR2 (germline): MNHEY, SVGAGI. There are 13 residues in the CDR3. V was cut by 5 bases and J by 1 base, with 9 bases left in between.

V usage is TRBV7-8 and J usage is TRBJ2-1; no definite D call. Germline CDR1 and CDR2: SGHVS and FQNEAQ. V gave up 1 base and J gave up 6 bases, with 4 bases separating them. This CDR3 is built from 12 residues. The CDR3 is CASSLGSNEQFF. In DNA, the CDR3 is TGTGCCAGCAGCTTAGGGAGCAATGAGCAGTTCTTC.

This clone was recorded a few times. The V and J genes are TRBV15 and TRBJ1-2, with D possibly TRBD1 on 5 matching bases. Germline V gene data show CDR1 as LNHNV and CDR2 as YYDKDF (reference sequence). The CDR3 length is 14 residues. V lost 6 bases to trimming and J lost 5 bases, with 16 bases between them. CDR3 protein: CATSNNFKGYGYTF. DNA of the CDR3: TGTGCCACCAGTAACAATTTCAAGGGGTATGGCTACACCTTC.

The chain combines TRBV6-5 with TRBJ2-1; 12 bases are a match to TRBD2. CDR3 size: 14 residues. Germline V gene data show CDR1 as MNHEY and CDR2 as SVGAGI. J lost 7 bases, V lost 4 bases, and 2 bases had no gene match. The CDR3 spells CASSSSGGVNEQFF. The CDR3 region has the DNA TGTGCCAGCAGTTCTAGCGGGGGGGTGAATGAGCAGTTCTTC.

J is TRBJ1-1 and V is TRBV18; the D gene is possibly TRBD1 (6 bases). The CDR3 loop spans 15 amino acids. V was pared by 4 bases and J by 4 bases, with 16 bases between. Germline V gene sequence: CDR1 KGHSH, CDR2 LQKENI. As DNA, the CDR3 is TGTGCCAGCTCACAAACCTCAGGGGTGAGCACTGAAGCTTTCTTT. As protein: CASSQTSGVSTEAFF.

The CDR3 DNA sequence: TGTGCCAGCAGCTTAGGCTCTAGGGGAGAGACCCAGTACTTC. It yields the protein CASSLGSRGETQYF. The chain carries TRBV13 and TRBJ2-5, with D possibly TRBD1 on 5 matching bases. Germline V gives CDR1 PRHDT, CDR2 FYEKMQ (reference sequence). The CDR3 covers 14 residues. The V and J ends lost 0 bases and 4 bases respectively, with 9 bases between them.

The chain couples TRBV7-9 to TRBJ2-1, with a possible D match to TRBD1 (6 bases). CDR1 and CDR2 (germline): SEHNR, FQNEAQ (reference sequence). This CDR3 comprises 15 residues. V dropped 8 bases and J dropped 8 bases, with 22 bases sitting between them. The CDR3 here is CASGQVGNRAHEQFF. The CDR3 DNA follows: TGTGCCAGCGGGCAGGTGGGGAACAGGGCTCATGAGCAGTTCTTC.

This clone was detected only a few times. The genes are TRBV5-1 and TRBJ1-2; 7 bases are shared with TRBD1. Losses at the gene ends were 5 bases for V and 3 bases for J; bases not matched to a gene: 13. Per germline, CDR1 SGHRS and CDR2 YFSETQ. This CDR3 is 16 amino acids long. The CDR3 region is CASRPRWDSGYYGYTF. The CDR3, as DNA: TGCGCCAGCAGGCCCCGATGGGACAGCGGTTACTATGGCTACACCTTC.

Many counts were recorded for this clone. The CDR3 DNA sequence: TGCGCCAGCAGTCAAAGGGGATATGTAGCTTTCTTT. Translation: CASSQRGYVAFF. This chain joins TRBV4-1 and TRBJ1-1; TRBD1 might be the D (5 bases). The V end was cut by 6 bases, the J end by 10 bases, with 15 bases between. This CDR3 region has 12 residues. Germline V lookup: CDR1 MGHRA, CDR2 YSYEKL.

In DNA, the CDR3 is TGCGCCAGCAGTGAGTCCAGGAACACTGAAGCTTTCTTT. It encodes CASSESRNTEAFF. The rearrangement links TRBV10-1 to TRBJ1-1; no firm D call. This CDR3 has 13 residues. Trimming stripped 0 bases from V and 1 base from J, with 3 bases between. CDR1 and CDR2 from the germline V gene are WNHNN and SYGVQD (reference sequence).

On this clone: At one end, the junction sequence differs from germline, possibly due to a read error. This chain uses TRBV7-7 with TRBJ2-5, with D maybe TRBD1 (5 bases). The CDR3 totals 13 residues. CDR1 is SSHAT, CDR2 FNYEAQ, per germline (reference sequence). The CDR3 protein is CASSLSREETQYF. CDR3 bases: TGTGCTAGCAGCTTATCCAGGGAAGAGACCCAGTACTTC.